This TCR beta chain appears in the sequencing data of a study of T-cell memory formation after mild COVID-19. Whole-study context: Clusters of TCRs were largely donor specific. Study-wide results and caveats: Among clones contracting day 15 to 85, CD4/CD8 was balanced, whereas later expanders leaned CD4+.

The trim removed 6 bases at V and 1 base at J, leaving 6 bases unmatched. This CDR3 spans 15 amino acids. In TCRdb, the 5' RACE reads were re-called with MiXCR into one record per CDR3 protein. The sample has hundreds of thousands of distinct CDR3 sequences, 15% seen once. Notes on this clonotype: Its specificity is not known.

This chain joins TRBV12-3 or TRBV12-4 and TRBJ1-1; 9 bases fit TRBD1. This TCR came from a man aged 18 to 29 who had mild COVID-19 (a few samples of this study predate the infection). Cell type and time point are not known. Specimen: PBMCs or a T cell subset sorted from them (not recorded which). The chain's CDR3 is CASRPSGQGNTEAFF. The CDR3 bases are TGTGCCAGCAGACCATCGGGACAGGGGAACACTGAAGCTTTCTTT.